This T cell receptor (beta chain) derives from a study of early T cells in non-severe SARS-CoV-2 infection. TCRdb independently ran MiXCR on the 5' RACE reads; one entry per CDR3 protein. The sample contains about 48,000 distinct CDR3 sequences, 7% to 9% of which appear only once. This clonotype appeared many times. Germline CDR1 LGHNA, CDR2 YSLEER. V was clipped by 2 bases and J by 1 base, with 12 bases between them. The CDR3 covers 16 residues. The TCR was taken from an adult who was a healthcare worker with PCR-confirmed SARS-CoV-2 infection or an uninfected control (not recorded which). Sequenced sample: whole blood. The gene calls are TRBV4-3 and TRBJ1-5, with no clear D. The CDR3 coding sequence is TGCGCCAGCAGCCAATCACCGGGTCCCAGCAATCAGCCCCAGCATTTT. Protein sequence: CASSQSPGPSNQPQHF.